This T cell receptor (beta chain) emerged from a study of beta chain features in type 1 diabetes. Broader study findings: In type 1 diabetes patients, VDJ junctions had fewer insertions; deletions at these junctions were more frequent. In cDNA sequencing, cells with high TCR expression could be over-represented.

Note on this clone: Its cognate antigen is unknown.

This CDR3 has 14 amino acids. Germline V lookup: CDR1 MNHNY, CDR2 SVGAGI (reference sequence). V was shortened by 3 bases and J by 4 bases, with 12 bases between the two germline ends. Every bit of the isolated RNA underwent reverse transcription, so sequencing read expressed TCRB transcripts. About 3.5 million reads, on average, came from each naive, central memory and regulatory T cell sample. TCRdb's table, derived via immunoSEQ multiplex PCR, lists solely in-frame clones and lacks some. The sample records about 360,000 clones, roughly 12% being singletons. The receptor was isolated from a man aged 18 to 29 in good health. This chain uses TRBV6-6 with TRBJ1-1; no clear D. Sequencing was done on a sample of naive CD4+ T cells from blood. The DNA for the CDR3 is TGTGCCAGCAGTTATTCCCCAGGTGGCACTGAAGCTTTCTTT. It specifies CASSYSPGGTEAFF.